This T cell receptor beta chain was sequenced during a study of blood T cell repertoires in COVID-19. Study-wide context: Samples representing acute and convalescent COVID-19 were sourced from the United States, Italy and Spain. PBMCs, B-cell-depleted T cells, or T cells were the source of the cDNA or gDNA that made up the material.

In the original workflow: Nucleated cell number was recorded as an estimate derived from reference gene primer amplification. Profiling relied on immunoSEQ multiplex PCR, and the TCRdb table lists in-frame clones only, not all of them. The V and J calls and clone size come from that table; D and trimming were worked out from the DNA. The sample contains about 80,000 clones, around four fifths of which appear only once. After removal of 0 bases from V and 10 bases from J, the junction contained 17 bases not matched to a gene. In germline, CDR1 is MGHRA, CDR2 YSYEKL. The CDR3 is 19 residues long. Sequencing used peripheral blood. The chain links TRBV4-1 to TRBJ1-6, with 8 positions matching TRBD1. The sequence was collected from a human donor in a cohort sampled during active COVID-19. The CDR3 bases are TGCGCCAGCAGCCAAGATCGTGGGACAGGCCAATCTCCAAAATCACCCCTCCACTTT. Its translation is CASSQDRGTGQSPKSPLHF.